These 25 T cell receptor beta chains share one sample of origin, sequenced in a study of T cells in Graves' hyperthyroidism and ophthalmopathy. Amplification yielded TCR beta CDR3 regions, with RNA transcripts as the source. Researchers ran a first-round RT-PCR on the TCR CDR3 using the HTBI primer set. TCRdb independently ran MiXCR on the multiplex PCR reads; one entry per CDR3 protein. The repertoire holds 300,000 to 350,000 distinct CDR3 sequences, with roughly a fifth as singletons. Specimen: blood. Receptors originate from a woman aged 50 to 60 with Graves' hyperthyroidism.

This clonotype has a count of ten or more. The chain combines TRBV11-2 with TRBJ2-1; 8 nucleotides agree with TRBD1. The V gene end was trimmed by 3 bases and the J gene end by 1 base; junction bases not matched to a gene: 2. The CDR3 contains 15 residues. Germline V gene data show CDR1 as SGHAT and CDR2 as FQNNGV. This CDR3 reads CASSFRQGSYNEQFF. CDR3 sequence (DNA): TGTGCCAGCAGCTTCCGACAGGGGTCCTACAATGAGCAGTTCTTC.

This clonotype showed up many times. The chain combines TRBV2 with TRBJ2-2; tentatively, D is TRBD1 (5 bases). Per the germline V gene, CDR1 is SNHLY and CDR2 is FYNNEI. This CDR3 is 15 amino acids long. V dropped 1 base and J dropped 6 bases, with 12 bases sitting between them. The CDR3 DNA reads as TGTGCCAGCAGTGAAGTGGCAGGGCAAGCCGGGGAGCTGTTTTTT. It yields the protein CASSEVAGQAGELFF.

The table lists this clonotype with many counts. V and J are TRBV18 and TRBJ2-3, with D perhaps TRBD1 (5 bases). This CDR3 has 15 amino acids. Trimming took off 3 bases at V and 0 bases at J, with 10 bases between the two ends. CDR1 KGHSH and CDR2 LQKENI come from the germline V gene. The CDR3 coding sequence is TGTGCCAGCTCACCGACAGTTACTAGCACAGATACGCAGTATTTT. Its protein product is CASSPTVTSTDTQYF.

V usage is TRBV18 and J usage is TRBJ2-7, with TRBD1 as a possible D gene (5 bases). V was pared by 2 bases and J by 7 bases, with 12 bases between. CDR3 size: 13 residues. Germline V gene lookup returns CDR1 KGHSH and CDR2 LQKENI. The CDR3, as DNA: TGTGCCAGCTCACCAGGGGCCGCCCCAGAGCAGTACTTC. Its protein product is CASSPGAAPEQYF.

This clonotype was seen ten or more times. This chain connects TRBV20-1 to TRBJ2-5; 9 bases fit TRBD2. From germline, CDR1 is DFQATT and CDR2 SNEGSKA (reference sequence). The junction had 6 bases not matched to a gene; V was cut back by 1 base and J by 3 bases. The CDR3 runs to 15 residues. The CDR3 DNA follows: TGCAGTGCTAGAGTTTCGAAGCGGGGGGAAGAGACCCAGTACTTC. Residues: CSARVSKRGEETQYF.

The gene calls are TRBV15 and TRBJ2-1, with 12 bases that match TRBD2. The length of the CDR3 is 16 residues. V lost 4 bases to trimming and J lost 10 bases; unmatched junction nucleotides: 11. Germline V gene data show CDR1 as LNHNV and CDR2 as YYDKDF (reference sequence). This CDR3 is CATSTFLAGGPHEQFF. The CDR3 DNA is TGTGCCACCAGCACCTTCCTAGCGGGGGGGCCCCACGAGCAGTTCTTC.

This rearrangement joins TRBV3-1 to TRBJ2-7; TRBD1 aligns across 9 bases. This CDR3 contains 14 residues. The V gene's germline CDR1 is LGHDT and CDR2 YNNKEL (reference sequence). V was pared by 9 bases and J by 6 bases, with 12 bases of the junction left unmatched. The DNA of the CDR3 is TGTGCCAGTACCCCCGGACAGGGGACGAGCGAGCAGTACTTC. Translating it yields CASTPGQGTSEQYF.

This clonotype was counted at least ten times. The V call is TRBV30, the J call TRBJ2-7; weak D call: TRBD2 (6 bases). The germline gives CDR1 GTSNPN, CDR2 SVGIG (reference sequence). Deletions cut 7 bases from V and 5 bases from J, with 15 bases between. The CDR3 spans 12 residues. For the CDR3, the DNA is TGTGCCTCCTATCACGGGGGTCACGAGCAGTACTTC. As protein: CASYHGGHEQYF.

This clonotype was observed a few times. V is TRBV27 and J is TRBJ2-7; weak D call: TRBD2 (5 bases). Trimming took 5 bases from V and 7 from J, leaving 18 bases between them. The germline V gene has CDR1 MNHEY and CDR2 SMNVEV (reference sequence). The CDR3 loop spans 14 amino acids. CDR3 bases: TGTGCCAGCAGTCCTCACGGACGGGGAATGGAGCAGTACTTC. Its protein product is CASSPHGRGMEQYF.

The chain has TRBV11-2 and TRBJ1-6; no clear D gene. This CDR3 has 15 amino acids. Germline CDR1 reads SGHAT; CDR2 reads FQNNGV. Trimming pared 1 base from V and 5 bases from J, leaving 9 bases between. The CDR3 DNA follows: TGTGCCAGCAGCTTAGGGAGATCCAATAATTCACCCCTCCACTTT. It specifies CASSLGRSNNSPLHF. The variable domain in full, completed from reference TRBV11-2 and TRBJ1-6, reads EAGVAQSPRYKIIEKRQSVAFWCNPISGHATLYWYQQILGQGPKLLIQFQNNGVVDDSQLPKDRFSAERLKGVDSTLKIQPAKLEDSAVYLCASSLGRSNNSPLHFGNGTRLTVT.

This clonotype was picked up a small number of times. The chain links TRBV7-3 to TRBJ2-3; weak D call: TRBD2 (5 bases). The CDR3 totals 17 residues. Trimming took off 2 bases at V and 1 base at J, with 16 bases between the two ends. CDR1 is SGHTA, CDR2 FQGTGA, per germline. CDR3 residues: CASSLVAPARGTDTQYF. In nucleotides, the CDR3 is TGTGCCAGCAGCTTAGTGGCGCCAGCGAGGGGCACAGATACGCAGTATTTT.

The CDR3 is CASSQDATASNYGYTF. CDR3 nucleotides: TGCGCCAGCAGCCAAGATGCCACGGCCTCAAACTATGGCTACACCTTC. V gene TRBV4-1 combines with J gene TRBJ1-2; D not certain. Trimming removed 0 bases at V and 2 bases at J, with 13 bases between. Germline lookup yields CDR1 MGHRA and CDR2 YSYEKL. This CDR3 has 16 amino acids.

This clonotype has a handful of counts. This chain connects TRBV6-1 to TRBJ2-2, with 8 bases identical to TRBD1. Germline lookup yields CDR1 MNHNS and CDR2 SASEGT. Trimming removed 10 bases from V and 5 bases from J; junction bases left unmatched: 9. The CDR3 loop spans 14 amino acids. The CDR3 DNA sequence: TGTGCCACCCAACGAACAGGGGGTACCGGGGAGCTGTTTTTT. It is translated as CATQRTGGTGELFF.

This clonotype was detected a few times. The CDR3 sequence: CASSPWSGNTGELFF. The CDR3 DNA follows: TGTGCCAGCTCACCTTGGTCAGGGAACACCGGGGAGCTGTTTTTT. The rearrangement uses TRBV18 and TRBJ2-2, with no clear D. CDR1 is KGHSH and CDR2 is LQKENI in the germline V gene. The V gene lost 3 bases and the J gene lost 1 base, with 9 bases spanning the gap. There are 15 residues in the CDR3.

Here the CDR3 reads CASSYSKLGKNTGELFF. Written as DNA, the CDR3 is TGTGCCAGCAGTTACTCGAAATTAGGGAAGAACACCGGGGAGCTGTTTTTT. The gene calls are TRBV6-5 and TRBJ2-2; D not resolved. Germline values: CDR1 MNHEY, CDR2 SVGAGI. Trimming cost V 0 bases and J 1 base, with 12 bases left between them. CDR3 length: 17 residues.

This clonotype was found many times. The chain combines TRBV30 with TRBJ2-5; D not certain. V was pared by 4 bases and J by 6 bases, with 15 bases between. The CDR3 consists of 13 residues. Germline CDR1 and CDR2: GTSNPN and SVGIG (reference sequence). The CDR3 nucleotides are TGTGCCTGGACCGAACTGCCGACCCAGACCCAGTACTTC. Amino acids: CAWTELPTQTQYF.

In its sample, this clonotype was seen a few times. CDR3 coding DNA: TGCAGCGTTGAAGATCGAGGACGCACAGATACGCAGTATTTT. It codes for CSVEDRGRTDTQYF. The chain joins TRBV29-1 to TRBJ2-3; D uncertain. Germline lookup yields CDR1 SQVTM and CDR2 ANQGSEA. Trimming removed 0 bases from V and 1 base from J, with 8 bases in between. The CDR3 loop spans 14 amino acids.

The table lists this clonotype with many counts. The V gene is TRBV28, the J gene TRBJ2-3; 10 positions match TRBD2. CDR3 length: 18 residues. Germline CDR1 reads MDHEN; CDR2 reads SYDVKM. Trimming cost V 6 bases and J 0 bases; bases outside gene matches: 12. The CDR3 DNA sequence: TGTGCCAGCAGCCCTAAGCGCCGACTAGCGGGTAGCACAGATACGCAGTATTTT. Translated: CASSPKRRLAGSTDTQYF.

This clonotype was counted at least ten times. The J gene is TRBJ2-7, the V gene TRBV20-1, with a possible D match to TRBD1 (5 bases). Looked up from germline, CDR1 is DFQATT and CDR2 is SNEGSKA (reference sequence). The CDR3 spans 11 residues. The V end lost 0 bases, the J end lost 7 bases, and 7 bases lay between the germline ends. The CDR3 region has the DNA TGCAGTGCTAGAGACAACAGGGAGCAGTACTTC. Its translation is CSARDNREQYF.

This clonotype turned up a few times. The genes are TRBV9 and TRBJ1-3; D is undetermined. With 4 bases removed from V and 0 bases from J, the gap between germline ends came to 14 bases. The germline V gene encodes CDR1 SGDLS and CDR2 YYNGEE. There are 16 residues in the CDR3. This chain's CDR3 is CASSPSGPRSGNTIYF. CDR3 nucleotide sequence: TGTGCCAGCAGCCCGAGCGGACCGCGCTCTGGAAACACCATATATTTT.

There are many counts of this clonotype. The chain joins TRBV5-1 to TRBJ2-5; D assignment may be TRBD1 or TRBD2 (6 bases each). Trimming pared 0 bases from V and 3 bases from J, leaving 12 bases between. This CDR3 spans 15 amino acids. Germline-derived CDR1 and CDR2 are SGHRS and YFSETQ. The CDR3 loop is CASSLVGGPEETQYF. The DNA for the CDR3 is TGCGCCAGCAGCTTGGTTGGGGGGCCGGAAGAGACCCAGTACTTC.

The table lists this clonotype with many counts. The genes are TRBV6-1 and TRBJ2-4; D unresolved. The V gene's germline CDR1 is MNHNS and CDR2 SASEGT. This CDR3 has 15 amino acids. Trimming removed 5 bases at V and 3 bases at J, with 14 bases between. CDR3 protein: CASSRVNSHKNIQYF. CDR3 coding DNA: TGTGCCAGCAGTCGAGTGAACTCCCACAAAAACATTCAGTACTTC.

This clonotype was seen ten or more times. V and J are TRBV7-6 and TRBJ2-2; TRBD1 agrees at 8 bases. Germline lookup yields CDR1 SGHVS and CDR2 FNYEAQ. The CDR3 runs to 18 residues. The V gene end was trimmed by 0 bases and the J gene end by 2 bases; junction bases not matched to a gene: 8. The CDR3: CASSLALGQGTNTGELFF. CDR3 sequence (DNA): TGTGCCAGCAGCTTAGCCTTAGGACAGGGCACCAACACCGGGGAGCTGTTTTTT.

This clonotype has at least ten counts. For the CDR3, the DNA is TGTGCCAGCAGCTTAACAAGTGGGAACACTGAAGCTTTCTTT. It translates to CASSLTSGNTEAFF. This chain connects TRBV7-3 to TRBJ1-1; D gene unclear. Germline CDR1 is SGHTA and CDR2 is FQGTGA. This CDR3 has 14 amino acids. Trimming left V 0 bases short and J 1 base short, with 6 bases between.

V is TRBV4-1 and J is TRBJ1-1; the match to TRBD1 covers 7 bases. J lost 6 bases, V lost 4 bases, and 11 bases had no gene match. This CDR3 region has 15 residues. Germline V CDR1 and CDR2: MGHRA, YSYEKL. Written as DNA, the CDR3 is TGCGCCAGCAGCCCCCTGGGACAGCCCAACCCTGAAGCTTTCTTT. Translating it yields CASSPLGQPNPEAFF.